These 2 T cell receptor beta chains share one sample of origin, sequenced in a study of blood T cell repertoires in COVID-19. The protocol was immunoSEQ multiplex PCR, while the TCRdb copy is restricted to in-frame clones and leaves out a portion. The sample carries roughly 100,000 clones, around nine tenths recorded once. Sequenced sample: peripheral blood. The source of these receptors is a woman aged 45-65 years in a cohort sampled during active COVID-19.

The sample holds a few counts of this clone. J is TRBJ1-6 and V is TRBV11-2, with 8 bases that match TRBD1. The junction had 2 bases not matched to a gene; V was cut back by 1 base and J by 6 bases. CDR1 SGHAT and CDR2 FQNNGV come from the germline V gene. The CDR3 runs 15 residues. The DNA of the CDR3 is TGTGCCAGCAGCTTAGTACAGGGGGGTAATTCACCCCTCCACTTT. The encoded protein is CASSLVQGGNSPLHF.

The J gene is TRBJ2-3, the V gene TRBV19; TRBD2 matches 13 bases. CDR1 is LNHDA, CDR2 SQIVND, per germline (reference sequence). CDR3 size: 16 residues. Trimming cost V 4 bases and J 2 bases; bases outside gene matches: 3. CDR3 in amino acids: CASSRTSGGLTDTQYF. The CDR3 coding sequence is TGTGCCAGTAGTAGGACTAGCGGGGGCCTCACAGATACGCAGTATTTT.